Below, one T cell receptor beta chain is given with its context. Some clones are missing from TCRdb's copy, which holds only in-frame ones; the method was immunoSEQ multiplex PCR. The profile shows roughly 190,000 clones, around 84% of them singletons. This sample was included in a study of blood T cell repertoires in COVID-19. The clonotype originates from a woman aged 25 to 39 who had been exposed to COVID-19. The sample taken for sequencing was PBMCs or T cells enriched from blood (not recorded which).

The CDR3 bases are TGCGCCAGCAGCTTGTCCAGCGGGGCCTACAATGAGCAGTTCTTC. This encodes CASSLSSGAYNEQFF. This chain connects TRBV5-1 to TRBJ2-1; TRBD2 matches at 7 bases. The CDR3 runs to 15 residues. V lost 1 base, J lost 2 bases, and 3 bases stayed unmatched. The V gene's germline CDR1 is SGHRS and CDR2 YFSETQ.